These 25 T cell receptor beta chains came from one sample sequenced in a study of blood T cell repertoires in COVID-19 (dated by TCRdb to 2020 to 2021). The library was generated by the immunoSEQ multiplex PCR assay. Here the immuneACCESS table is served through TCRdb, limited to in-frame sequences with V and J called. Missing clones are a known gap in these copies; in checked studies unresolved V genes cover under half, and the rest lacks a known reason. In all, the sample holds around 51,000 clones, and around 84% of those were seen once. Approximately 4.1% of the sample is in the top ten clones. Sequencing input: peripheral blood. The source of these receptors is an older man with active COVID-19.

About this clone: The germline gene is not matched at one end of the junction; a read error may be the cause. This rearrangement joins TRBV19 to TRBJ2-7; 7 bases align to TRBD2. CDR1 and CDR2 (germline): LNHDA, SQIVND (reference sequence). The CDR3 is 13 residues long. The CDR3 nucleotides read TGTGCCAGCAGTAGCGGGCAGTTCTACGAGCAGTACTTC. It specifies CASSSGQFYEQYF.

The V call is TRBV12-3 or TRBV12-4, the J call TRBJ2-2; D is possibly TRBD2 (5 bases). The CDR3 runs to 11 residues. Deletions cut 10 bases from V and 6 bases from J, with 9 bases between. The CDR3: CATKEAGELFF. The CDR3 region has the DNA TGTGCCACCAAGGAGGCCGGGGAGCTGTTTTTT.

The rearrangement links TRBV2 to TRBJ2-2, with 10 nucleotides matching TRBD1. The V and J ends lost 7 bases and 4 bases, in that order; junction bases with no gene match: 6. Germline CDR1 is SNHLY and CDR2 is FYNNEI. The CDR3 covers 15 residues. CDR3: CASNRDRGGTGELFF. CDR3 nucleotides: TGTGCCAGCAATAGGGACAGGGGAGGCACCGGGGAGCTGTTTTTT. The full variable domain, completed using reference TRBV2 and TRBJ2-2, is EPEVTQTPSHQVTQMGQEVILRCVPISNHLYFYWYRQILGQKVEFLVSFYNNEISEKSEIFDDQFSVERPDGSNFTLKIRSTKLEDSAMYFCASNRDRGGTGELFFGEGSRLTVL.

This clone came up once. The V and J genes are TRBV19 and TRBJ1-1, with D unclear. The germline V gene encodes CDR1 LNHDA and CDR2 SQIVND (reference sequence). The CDR3 is 13 amino acids. Trimming removed 3 bases at V and 2 bases at J, with 7 bases between. CDR3 nucleotide sequence: TGTGCCAGTAGTATTACGGGAAACACTGAAGCTTTCTTT. It codes for CASSITGNTEAFF.

This CDR3 reads CASSRGTRNEQFF. CDR3 nucleotide sequence: TGTGCCAGCAGCCGGGGGACACGGAATGAGCAGTTCTTC. The chain links TRBV3-1 (or the pseudogene TRBV3-2) to TRBJ2-1; D perhaps matches TRBD1 (6 bases). CDR1 LGHDT and CDR2 YNNKEL come from the germline V gene (reference sequence). The CDR3 extends over 13 amino acids. Between the trimmed V and J ends, which lost 4 bases and 7 bases, there was a span of 11 bases.

In its sample, this clone was seen once. V and J are TRBV18 and TRBJ2-5; tentative D call: TRBD1 (6 bases). The CDR3 runs to 13 residues. V was cut by 6 bases and J by 1 base, with 9 bases left in between. CDR1 and CDR2 from the germline V gene are KGHSH and LQKENI. The CDR3 spells CASSRTAQETQYF. CDR3 coding DNA: TGTGCCAGCTCGCGGACAGCCCAAGAGACCCAGTACTTC.

The rearrangement links TRBV30 to TRBJ1-2; 7 nucleotides align to TRBD1. After removal of 4 bases from V and 3 bases from J, the junction contained 14 bases not matched to a gene. This CDR3 has 16 amino acids. Looked up from germline, CDR1 is GTSNPN and CDR2 is SVGIG (reference sequence). CDR3 in amino acids: CAWMRQGQPFDYGYTF. CDR3 DNA sequence: TGTGCCTGGATGCGACAGGGCCAACCTTTTGACTATGGCTACACCTTC. The complete variable domain, with remaining parts taken from reference TRBV30 and TRBJ1-2, reads SQTIHQWPATLVQPVGSPLSLECTVEGTSNPNLYWYRQAAGRGLQLLFYSVGIGQISSEVPQNLSASRPQDRQFILSSKKLLLSDSGFYLCAWMRQGQPFDYGYTFGSGTRLTVV.

This clone was counted a few times. The chain joins TRBV3-1 (or the pseudogene TRBV3-2) to TRBJ1-2, with D tentatively TRBD1 (5 bases). The V end was cut by 1 base, the J end by 6 bases, with 12 bases between. The CDR3 covers 14 residues. Germline values: CDR1 LGHDT, CDR2 YNNKEL (reference sequence). The CDR3 reads CASSQGSRVNGYTF. As DNA, the CDR3 is TGTGCCAGCAGCCAAGGTAGCAGGGTGAATGGCTACACCTTC.

This chain links TRBV19 with TRBJ2-7; TRBD1 is a possible D gene (6 bases). This CDR3 contains 14 residues. Trimming cost V 6 bases and J 1 base, with 13 bases left between them. Germline CDR1 reads LNHDA; CDR2 reads SQIVND (reference sequence). The CDR3: CASRKSTGSYEQYF. CDR3 nucleotides: TGTGCCAGTAGGAAATCAACAGGGTCCTACGAGCAGTACTTC.

CDR3 bases: TGTGCCAGCACCGGCCTTCAGACATTCTCTGGAAACACCATATATTTT. Translating gives CASTGLQTFSGNTIYF. The rearrangement joins TRBV2 to TRBJ1-3; D not certain. V lost 7 bases to trimming and J lost 0 bases, with 16 bases between them. The V gene's germline CDR1 is SNHLY and CDR2 FYNNEI. The CDR3 contains 16 residues. Filled out from reference TRBV2 and TRBJ1-3, the complete variable domain reads EPEVTQTPSHQVTQMGQEVILRCVPISNHLYFYWYRQILGQKVEFLVSFYNNEISEKSEIFDDQFSVERPDGSNFTLKIRSTKLEDSAMYFCASTGLQTFSGNTIYFGEGSWLTVV.

The CDR3 loop is CASSLSTSGYTEQFF. In nucleotides, the CDR3 is TGCGCCAGCAGCTTGAGTACTAGCGGGTACACGGAGCAGTTCTTC. J is TRBJ2-1 and V is TRBV5-1; 9 bases line up with TRBD2. From germline, CDR1 is SGHRS and CDR2 YFSETQ. V shed 1 base and J 10 bases; nucleotides not matched to a gene: 9. The CDR3 covers 15 residues.

This clone appeared once. The chain recombines TRBV30 with TRBJ1-2; TRBD1 is a possible D gene (5 bases). The germline V and J ends were trimmed by 7 bases and 2 bases, with 11 bases remaining between them. Germline lookup yields CDR1 GTSNPN and CDR2 SVGIG (reference sequence). This CDR3 has 12 residues. As DNA, the CDR3 is TGTGCCTTGCGGACACCCAACTATGGCTACACCTTC. The encoded protein is CALRTPNYGYTF.

J is TRBJ2-1 and V is TRBV18; 12 bases are a match to TRBD2. The CDR3 covers 14 residues. V gave up 3 bases and J gave up 8 bases; unmatched junction bases: 2. Germline assignment: CDR1 KGHSH and CDR2 LQKENI. The CDR3 is CASSPGLAGDEQFF. The CDR3 DNA reads as TGTGCCAGCTCACCGGGACTAGCGGGTGATGAGCAGTTCTTC.

The chain couples TRBV30 to TRBJ1-1; D is possibly TRBD1 (6 bases). Germline CDR1 and CDR2: GTSNPN and SVGIG (reference sequence). Trimming shortened V by 2 bases and J by 1 base, and 11 bases separated the two germline ends. The CDR3 runs 14 residues. CDR3 protein: CAWSKRGQNTEAFF. In DNA form, the CDR3 reads TGTGCCTGGAGTAAGCGGGGGCAGAACACTGAAGCTTTCTTT.

A single count supports this clone. The chain couples TRBV6-5 to TRBJ2-7; weak D call: TRBD2 (5 bases). Germline CDR1 reads MNHEY; CDR2 reads SVGAGI. Trimming removed 7 bases at V and 1 base at J, with 11 bases between. The CDR3 extends over 13 amino acids. Here the CDR3 reads CASTLAFSYEQYF. The CDR3 DNA sequence: TGTGCCAGCACCTTAGCGTTTTCCTACGAGCAGTACTTC.

This chain uses TRBV19 with TRBJ1-5; the match to TRBD1 covers 8 bases. Looked up from germline, CDR1 is LNHDA and CDR2 is SQIVND (reference sequence). This CDR3 is built from 15 residues. The ends lost 0 bases at V and 6 bases at J; junction bases unmatched: 4. The CDR3 sequence is CASSIERTGFQPQHF. Written as DNA, the CDR3 is TGTGCCAGTAGTATAGAGCGGACAGGGTTTCAGCCCCAGCATTTT.

This clone was counted only a few times. The chain links TRBV3-1 (or the pseudogene TRBV3-2) to TRBJ2-5, with 9 bases identical to TRBD2. The CDR3 spans 14 residues. After removal of 6 bases from V and 3 bases from J, the junction contained 5 bases not matched to a gene. Germline V gene lookup returns CDR1 LGHDT and CDR2 YNNKEL (reference sequence). CDR3 nucleotide sequence: TGTGCCAGCAGTCGGACTAGCGTTAAAGAGACCCAGTACTTC. This codes for CASSRTSVKETQYF.

The V and J genes are TRBV10-2 and TRBJ2-7, with TRBD2 identical over 7 bases. Unmatched junction bases numbered 7, after V lost 5 bases and J lost 3 bases. Germline CDR1 is WSHSY and CDR2 is SAAADI. The CDR3 length is 14 residues. The CDR3 reads CASSPRLAHYEQYF. The CDR3 DNA sequence: TGCGCCAGCAGTCCCCGACTAGCCCACTACGAGCAGTACTTC.

V is TRBV10-3 and J is TRBJ2-7, with no clear D. Germline V gene sequence: CDR1 ENHRY, CDR2 SYGVKD. This CDR3 is built from 12 residues. V gave up 8 bases and J gave up 1 base, with 9 bases separating them. This CDR3 reads CAIAGDSYEQYF. The DNA for the CDR3 is TGTGCCATCGCTGGAGATTCCTACGAGCAGTACTTC.

This clone has only one observation. V and J are TRBV24-1 and TRBJ1-2; tentative D call: TRBD1 (5 bases). Looked up from germline, CDR1 is KGHDR and CDR2 is SFDVKD. The CDR3 extends over 14 amino acids. Trimming left V 3 bases short and J 4 bases short, with 11 bases between. CDR3: CATSDIDRVYGYTF. The DNA for the CDR3 is TGTGCCACCAGTGATATCGACAGAGTCTATGGCTACACCTTC.

The genes are TRBV28 and TRBJ2-2, with TRBD1 identical over 10 bases. Unmatched junction bases numbered 14, after V lost 3 bases and J lost 7 bases. CDR1 MDHEN and CDR2 SYDVKM come from the germline V gene. This CDR3 region has 18 residues. CDR3 residues: CASSFSVTRRDRGGELFF. The CDR3 DNA reads as TGTGCCAGCAGTTTTTCTGTGACCCGAAGGGACAGGGGCGGGGAGCTGTTTTTT.

The chain employs TRBV5-1 and TRBJ2-1, with 9 bases lining up with TRBD1. The CDR3 extends over 15 amino acids. V shed 4 bases and J 7 bases; nucleotides not matched to a gene: 9. Germline V CDR1 and CDR2: SGHRS, YFSETQ. CDR3 in amino acids: CASSPTPGQGNEQFF. CDR3 nucleotides: TGCGCCAGCAGCCCAACTCCGGGACAGGGAAATGAGCAGTTCTTC.

The chain employs TRBV18 and TRBJ1-4, with 9 nucleotides matching TRBD1. J lost 2 bases, V lost 5 bases, and 9 bases had no gene match. The CDR3 is 17 residues long. The germline V gene has CDR1 KGHSH and CDR2 LQKENI. DNA for the CDR3: TGTGCCAGCTCAGAGGCCGGGACAGGGAGCACTAATGAAAAACTGTTTTTT. Translation gives CASSEAGTGSTNEKLFF.

The chain recombines TRBV7-2 with TRBJ2-2, with a tentative D call TRBD2 (5 bases). The CDR3 loop spans 16 amino acids. V was cut by 4 bases and J by 5 bases, with 17 bases left in between. From germline, CDR1 is SGHTA and CDR2 FQGNSA. In DNA, the CDR3 is TGTGCCAGCAGCTCCGGACCTAATCGAGGGACCGGGGAGCTGTTTTTT. This codes for CASSSGPNRGTGELFF. The complete variable domain, with remaining parts taken from reference TRBV7-2 and TRBJ2-2, reads GAGVSQSPSNKVTEKGKDVELRCDPISGHTALYWYRQSLGQGLEFLIYFQGNSAPDKSGLPSDRFSAERTGGSVSTLTIQRTQQEDSAVYLCASSSGPNRGTGELFFGEGSRLTVL.

This clone has just a few counts. The chain is built from TRBV4-1 and TRBJ1-4; D is unresolved. CDR1 MGHRA and CDR2 YSYEKL come from the germline V gene. Trimming removed 4 bases at V and 0 bases at J, with 9 bases between. The CDR3 is made up of 15 amino acids. CDR3 nucleotide sequence: TGCGCCAGCAGCCCAGAAATCACAACTAATGAAAAACTGTTTTTT. This translates into CASSPEITTNEKLFF.